A single sample is the source of the 24 T cell receptor beta chains below, sequenced in a study of T-cell memory formation after mild COVID-19. TCRdb reprocessed the 5' RACE reads via MiXCR and lists one record per CDR3 protein. The sample lists 84,000 or so distinct CDR3 sequences, roughly 14% occurring once. Sequenced material: PBMCs or a T cell subset sorted from them (not recorded which). These receptors originate from an adult woman who had mild COVID-19 (a few samples of this study predate the infection). Cell type and time point are not known.

This clonotype was seen repeatedly, ten times or more. The CDR3 DNA sequence: TGTGCCATCGAGCGGGGCCCCACGGGGCCGCCCTACAATGAGCAGTTCTTC. Its translation: CAIERGPTGPPYNEQFF. The genes are TRBV24-1 and TRBJ2-1; 7 bases align to TRBD2. V shed 11 bases, J shed 2 bases, and the junction held 17 bases outside the gene matches. Germline V gene sequence: CDR1 KGHDR, CDR2 SFDVKD. This CDR3 has 17 amino acids.

The chain links TRBV20-1 to TRBJ2-7; D is unresolved. V was cut by 4 bases and J by 0 bases, with 10 bases left in between. Germline V lookup: CDR1 DFQATT, CDR2 SNEGSKA (reference sequence). The CDR3 has 13 residues. The CDR3 nucleotides are TGCAGTGCTACATCACTGCTCTCCTACGAGCAGTACTTC. Protein product: CSATSLLSYEQYF.

The chain recombines TRBV6-5 with TRBJ2-7; 8 bases map to TRBD2. From germline, CDR1 is MNHEY and CDR2 SVGAGI. This CDR3 has 14 residues. V shed 0 bases, J shed 5 bases, and the junction held 3 bases outside the gene matches. This CDR3 reads CASSYSTRGDEQYF. The CDR3 DNA reads as TGTGCCAGCAGTTACTCAACGCGGGGGGACGAGCAGTACTTC.

In its sample, this clonotype was seen a few times. This chain links TRBV2 with TRBJ2-7, with a tentative D call TRBD2 (5 bases). Germline V lookup: CDR1 SNHLY, CDR2 FYNNEI. V dropped 2 bases and J dropped 4 bases, with 18 bases sitting between them. This CDR3 has 16 residues. The CDR3, as DNA: TGTGCCAGCAGTGAAAGGCTTGTGGCAGGCGGGTACGAGCAGTACTTC. This encodes CASSERLVAGGYEQYF.

This clonotype came up many times. The V gene is TRBV29-1, the J gene TRBJ2-7; TRBD1 aligns across 10 bases. V was pared by 7 bases and J by 2 bases, with 8 bases of the junction left unmatched. CDR1 SQVTM and CDR2 ANQGSEA come from the germline V gene. The CDR3 is 14 residues long. CDR3 bases: TGCAGCGCTGGCGGCGGGACAGGGGCCTACGAGCAGTACTTC. It specifies CSAGGGTGAYEQYF.

This chain links TRBV19 with TRBJ2-1; no definite D call. The CDR3 runs 13 residues. Trimming removed 3 bases at V and 7 bases at J, with 10 bases between. Germline-derived CDR1 and CDR2 are LNHDA and SQIVND (reference sequence). This CDR3 is CASSIIGGNEQFF. Written as DNA, the CDR3 is TGTGCCAGTAGTATTATTGGTGGGAATGAGCAGTTCTTC.

The CDR3 sequence: CASTEGNQPQHF. The CDR3 bases are TGTGCCAGCACCGAGGGCAATCAGCCCCAGCATTTT. The chain carries TRBV2 and TRBJ1-5; no firm D call. V lost 7 bases and J lost 2, with 6 bases in between. The germline gives CDR1 SNHLY, CDR2 FYNNEI. The CDR3 loop spans 12 amino acids.

This clonotype was detected only a few times. The chain has TRBV7-9 and TRBJ2-7, with TRBD1 matching over 7 bases. With V trimmed by 2 bases and J by 2 bases, 3 bases remained unmatched. CDR3 length: 14 residues. Germline CDR1 is SEHNR and CDR2 is FQNEAQ (reference sequence). The CDR3 DNA reads as TGTGCCAGCAGCTTACCGGGACAGCCCTACGAGCAGTACTTC. This sequence encodes CASSLPGQPYEQYF.

This sequence joins TRBV18 and TRBJ2-7; D not resolved. Trimming pared 5 bases from V and 0 bases from J, leaving 11 bases between. CDR1 is KGHSH and CDR2 is LQKENI in the germline V gene. The CDR3 runs to 14 residues. DNA for the CDR3: TGTGCCAGCTCATGGGCAGAGAGCTCCTACGAGCAGTACTTC. It translates to CASSWAESSYEQYF.

This clonotype came up many times. The rearrangement uses TRBV6-2 or TRBV6-3 and TRBJ2-1; tentatively, D is TRBD2 (7 bases). The V and J ends lost 5 bases and 6 bases respectively, with 17 bases between them. From germline, CDR1 is MNHEY and CDR2 SVGEGT. This CDR3 has 15 residues. CDR3 nucleotides: TGTGCCAGCAGTCCCCCAGGGGAGGGAGGCAATGAGCAGTTCTTC. It encodes CASSPPGEGGNEQFF.

This clonotype was found a few times. This chain connects TRBV27 to TRBJ2-7; D might be TRBD1 or TRBD2, each matching 5 bases. Trimming removed 8 bases from V and 2 bases from J, with 13 bases in between. The CDR3 has 13 amino acids. Germline V lookup: CDR1 MNHEY, CDR2 SMNVEV (reference sequence). This chain's CDR3 is CASGTSTAYEQYF. CDR3 sequence (DNA): TGTGCCAGCGGGACCTCGACAGCCTACGAGCAGTACTTC.

The chain links TRBV21-1 to TRBJ2-5; the DNA was not compared with TRBD1, the D call given in the table. TRBV21-1 is flagged as a pseudogene. The CDR3 is 16 amino acids. The CDR3 bases are TGTGCCAGCAGCACCCCCGGGACAGGGACCTCTGAGACCCAGTACTTC. Its translation is CASSTPGTGTSETQYF.

There are a few counts of this clonotype. V and J are TRBV7-9 and TRBJ2-1; a weak D match, TRBD2 (5 bases). The CDR3 runs 12 residues. CDR1 and CDR2 from the germline V gene are SEHNR and FQNEAQ (reference sequence). V was shortened by 6 bases and J by 9 bases, with 12 bases between the two germline ends. CDR3 region: CASRLAPSEQFF. CDR3 nucleotides: TGTGCCAGCAGGCTAGCTCCCAGTGAGCAGTTCTTC.

The table lists this clonotype with many counts. V and J are TRBV7-9 and TRBJ2-2; D gene ambiguous. V dropped 4 bases and J dropped 5 bases, with 5 bases sitting between them. CDR1 and CDR2 from the germline V gene are SEHNR and FQNEAQ (reference sequence). This CDR3 has 12 residues. This chain's CDR3 is CASSYTTGELFF. Here the CDR3 DNA reads TGTGCCAGCAGCTACACTACCGGGGAGCTGTTTTTT.

The CDR3 reads CASSHGQGLSYEQYF. The CDR3 DNA reads TGCGCCAGCAGCCATGGACAGGGCCTCTCCTACGAGCAGTACTTC. J is TRBJ2-7 and V is TRBV5-1; 8 nucleotides match TRBD1. The CDR3 has 15 residues. The germline CDR1 and CDR2 sequences are SGHRS and YFSETQ. The V gene end was trimmed by 4 bases and the J gene end by 0 bases; junction bases not matched to a gene: 6.

This rearrangement joins TRBV7-9 to TRBJ2-5; 8 nucleotides align to TRBD1. V dropped 1 base and J dropped 4; count of bases not matched to a gene: 14. The CDR3 is 18 amino acids. Looked up from germline, CDR1 is SEHNR and CDR2 is FQNEAQ (reference sequence). CDR3 DNA sequence: TGTGCCAGCAGCTTAGATACGTATATACAGGGGGTTGGAGAGACCCAGTACTTC. It specifies CASSLDTYIQGVGETQYF.

V gene TRBV7-8 combines with J gene TRBJ2-7; either TRBD1 or TRBD2 may fit D (7 bases each). V gave up 7 bases and J gave up 7 bases, with 20 bases separating them. Looked up from germline, CDR1 is SGHVS and CDR2 is FQNEAQ. The CDR3 extends over 14 amino acids. CDR3 DNA: TGTGCCAGCACCTTTAGGGAGGGGGCGGAAGAGCAGTACTTC. Protein: CASTFREGAEEQYF.

The chain combines TRBV9 with TRBJ2-7; 8 nucleotides match TRBD2. The CDR3 runs 15 residues. Losses at the gene ends were 0 bases for V and 3 bases for J; bases not matched to a gene: 5. Germline assignment: CDR1 SGDLS and CDR2 YYNGEE. The CDR3 reads CASSVDSSGGYEQYF. The CDR3 DNA is TGTGCCAGCAGCGTAGATTCAAGCGGGGGCTACGAGCAGTACTTC.

V and J are TRBV24-1 and TRBJ2-1; D perhaps matches TRBD2 (5 bases). Per germline, CDR1 KGHDR and CDR2 SFDVKD. The V and J ends lost 4 bases and 7 bases respectively, with 10 bases between them. The CDR3 is 13 amino acids. The chain's CDR3 is CATSDPGINEQFF. CDR3 coding DNA: TGTGCCACCAGTGACCCCGGGATAAATGAGCAGTTCTTC.

This clonotype was observed a handful of times. The chain employs TRBV4-1 and TRBJ1-2; D may be TRBD1 (5 bases). Trimming shortened V by 0 bases and J by 3 bases, and 11 bases separated the two germline ends. Germline lookup yields CDR1 MGHRA and CDR2 YSYEKL. The CDR3 is 15 residues long. The CDR3 nucleotides are TGCGCCAGCAGCCAAGATTCGTGGGGGTACTATGGCTACACCTTC. Its translation is CASSQDSWGYYGYTF.

This chain joins TRBV15 and TRBJ2-1; 12 bases map to TRBD2. CDR3 length: 15 amino acids. Trimming cost V 1 base and J 8 bases; bases outside gene matches: 3. Germline CDR1 LNHNV, CDR2 YYDKDF (reference sequence). This chain's CDR3 is CATSRGTSGIDEQFF. CDR3 in DNA: TGTGCCACCAGCAGAGGGACTAGCGGGATTGATGAGCAGTTCTTC. The full variable domain, with the rest looked up from reference TRBV15 and TRBJ2-1, is DAMVIQNPRYQVTQFGKPVTLSCSQTLNHNVMYWYQQKSSQAPKLLFHYYDKDFNNEADTPDNFQSRRPNTSFCFLDIRSPGLGDTAMYLCATSRGTSGIDEQFFGPGTRLTVL.

CDR3 loop: CSVVPADEQFF. CDR3 bases: TGCAGCGTGGTACCCGCGGATGAGCAGTTCTTC. The chain joins TRBV29-1 to TRBJ2-1; D not certain. V was shortened by 6 bases and J by 8 bases, with 11 bases between the two germline ends. Germline V lookup: CDR1 SQVTM, CDR2 ANQGSEA. This CDR3 has 11 amino acids.

In this sample, this clonotype turned up many times. The J gene is TRBJ1-6, the V gene TRBV9; D perhaps matches TRBD1 (6 bases). CDR1 and CDR2 from the germline V gene are SGDLS and YYNGEE. CDR3 length: 16 amino acids. With 3 bases removed from V and 0 bases from J, the gap between germline ends came to 10 bases. The CDR3 here is CASSDGGSSYNSPLHF. The DNA for the CDR3 is TGTGCCAGCAGCGACGGGGGCAGCTCCTATAATTCACCCCTCCACTTT.

This clonotype was seen a handful of times. A junction boundary mismatches the germline segment, possibly from a read error. The chain employs TRBV6-5 and TRBJ2-1; D is perhaps TRBD1 (6 bases). The germline V gene encodes CDR1 MNHEY and CDR2 SVGAGI. CDR3 length equals 12 residues. The CDR3 is CASSDGQNGQFF. The CDR3 DNA sequence: TGTGCCAGCAGTGATGGACAGAATGGGCAGTTCTTC.